The T cell receptor (beta chain) under discussion was sequenced for a study of graft-versus-host responses after intestinal transplantation. The study's findings and limits: Early declines in HvG clones that occurred post-transplant were associated with peak circulating GvH clone levels. Recipient bone marrow held GvH clones, some seen earlier in ileum or blood.

The method was immunoSEQ multiplex PCR; TCRdb's version includes in-frame clones alone and lacks a portion of them. This repertoire shows nearly 95,000 clones, about 92% found once; its top ten account for roughly 2%. Germline V gene lookup returns CDR1 SGDLS and CDR2 YYNGEE. This CDR3 spans 13 amino acids. V shed 1 base and J shed 8 bases, with 12 bases lying between them. Points on this clone: The antigen is not known.

The sequence was collected from a human donor who received an intestinal transplant. Source: unstimulated CD8+ T cells sorted from spleen or lymph node cells, taken before intestinal transplant. The chain employs TRBV9 and TRBJ1-1; D is perhaps TRBD1 (6 bases). The CDR3 here is CASSVHPRGEAFF. CDR3 nucleotide sequence: TGTGCCAGCAGCGTACATCCCAGGGGCGAAGCTTTCTTT. The entire variable domain, with the rest obtained from reference TRBV9 and TRBJ1-1, is as follows: DSGVTQTPKHLITATGQRVTLRCSPRSGDLSVYWYQQSLDQGLQFLIQYYNGEERAKGNILERFSAQQFPDLHSELNLSSLELGDSALYFCASSVHPRGEAFFGQGTRLTVV.